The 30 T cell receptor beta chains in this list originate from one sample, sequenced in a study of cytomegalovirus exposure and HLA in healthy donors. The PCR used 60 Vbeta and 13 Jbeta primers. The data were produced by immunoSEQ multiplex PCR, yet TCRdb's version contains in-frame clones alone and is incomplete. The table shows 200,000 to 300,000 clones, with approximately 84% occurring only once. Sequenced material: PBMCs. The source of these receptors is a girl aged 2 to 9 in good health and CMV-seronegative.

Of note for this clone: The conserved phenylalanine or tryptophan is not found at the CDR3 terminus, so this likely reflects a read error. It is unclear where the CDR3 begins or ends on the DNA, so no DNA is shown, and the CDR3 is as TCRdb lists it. The CDR3 loop reads CASSFLAGGYTSL. The chain joins TRBV11-2 to TRBJ2-7; TRBD2 was called by the table and not checked on the DNA. The CDR3 contains 13 residues when both ends are counted. CDR1 and CDR2 from the germline V gene are SGHAT and FQNNGV.

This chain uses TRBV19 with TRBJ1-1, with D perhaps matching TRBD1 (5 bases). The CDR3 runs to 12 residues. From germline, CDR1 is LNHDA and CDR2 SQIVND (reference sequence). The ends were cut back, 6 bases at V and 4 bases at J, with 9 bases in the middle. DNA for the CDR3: TGTGCCAGTAGCGGCAGGGCCACTGAAGCTTTCTTT. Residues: CASSGRATEAFF.

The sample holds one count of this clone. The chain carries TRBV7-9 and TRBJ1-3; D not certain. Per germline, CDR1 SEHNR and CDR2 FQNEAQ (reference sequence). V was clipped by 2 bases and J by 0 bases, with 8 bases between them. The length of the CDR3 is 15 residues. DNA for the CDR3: TGTGCCAGCAGCTTACAGGCGCTCTCTGGAAACACCATATATTTT. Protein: CASSLQALSGNTIYF.

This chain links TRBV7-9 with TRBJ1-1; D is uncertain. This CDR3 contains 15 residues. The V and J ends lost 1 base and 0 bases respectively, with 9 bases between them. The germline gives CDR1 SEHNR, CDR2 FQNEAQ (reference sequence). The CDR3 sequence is CASSLDAGMNTEAFF. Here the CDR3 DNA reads TGTGCCAGCAGCTTAGATGCGGGGATGAACACTGAAGCTTTCTTT.

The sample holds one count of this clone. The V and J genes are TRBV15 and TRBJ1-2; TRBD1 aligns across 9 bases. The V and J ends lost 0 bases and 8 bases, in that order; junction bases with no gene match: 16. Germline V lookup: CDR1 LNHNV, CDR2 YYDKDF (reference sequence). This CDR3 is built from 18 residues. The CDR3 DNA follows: TGTGCCACCAGCAGAGATCGCGCTTCCGGGACAGGGTTATCGGGCTACACCTTC. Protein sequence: CATSRDRASGTGLSGYTF.

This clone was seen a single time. Written as DNA, the CDR3 is TGTGCCAGCAGTGAAACGCCGGCGGCCTTTTACATTCAGTACTTC. Translation gives CASSETPAAFYIQYF. The chain employs TRBV6-1 and TRBJ2-4, with D hard to call. Germline assignment: CDR1 MNHNS and CDR2 SASEGT. The CDR3 consists of 15 residues. Trimming took off 2 bases at V and 8 bases at J, with 16 bases between the two ends.

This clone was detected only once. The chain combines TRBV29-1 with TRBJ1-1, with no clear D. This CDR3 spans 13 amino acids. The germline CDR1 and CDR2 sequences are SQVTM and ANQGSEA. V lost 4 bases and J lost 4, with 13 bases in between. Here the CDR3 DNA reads TGCAGCGTTGGGCTTGGGCCTGTCACTGAAGCTTTCTTT. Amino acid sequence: CSVGLGPVTEAFF.

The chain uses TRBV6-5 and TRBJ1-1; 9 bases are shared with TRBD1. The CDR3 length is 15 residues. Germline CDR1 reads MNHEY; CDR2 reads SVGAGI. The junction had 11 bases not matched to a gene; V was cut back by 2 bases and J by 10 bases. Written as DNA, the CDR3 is TGTGCCAGCAGTTACCGGACAGGGGCGACCATTGGAGCTTTCTTT. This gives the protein CASSYRTGATIGAFF.

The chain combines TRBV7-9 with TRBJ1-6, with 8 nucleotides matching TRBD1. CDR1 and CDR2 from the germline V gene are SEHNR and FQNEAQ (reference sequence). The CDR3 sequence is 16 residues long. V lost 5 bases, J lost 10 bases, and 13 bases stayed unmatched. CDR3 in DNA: TGTGCCAGCAGCGTCGGGGTCCAGGGGGCTCAATCACCCCTCCACTTT. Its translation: CASSVGVQGAQSPLHF.

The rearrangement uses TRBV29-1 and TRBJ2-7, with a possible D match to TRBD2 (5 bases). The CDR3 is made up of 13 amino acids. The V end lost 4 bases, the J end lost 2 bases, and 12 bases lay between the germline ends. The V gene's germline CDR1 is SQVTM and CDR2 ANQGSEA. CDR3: CSVGRDSPYEQYF. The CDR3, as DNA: TGCAGCGTTGGTCGGGATAGCCCCTACGAGCAGTACTTC.

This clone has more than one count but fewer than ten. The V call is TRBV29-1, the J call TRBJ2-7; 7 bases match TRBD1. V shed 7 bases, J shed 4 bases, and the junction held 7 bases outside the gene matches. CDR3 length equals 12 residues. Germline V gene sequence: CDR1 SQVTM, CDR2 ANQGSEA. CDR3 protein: CSGGGQTYEQYF. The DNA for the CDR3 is TGCAGCGGAGGGGGACAGACGTACGAGCAGTACTTC.

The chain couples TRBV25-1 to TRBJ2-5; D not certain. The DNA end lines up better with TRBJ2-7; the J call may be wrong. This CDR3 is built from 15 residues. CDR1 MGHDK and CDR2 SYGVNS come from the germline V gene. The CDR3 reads CASSAHSPLSYEQYF. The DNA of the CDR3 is TGTGCCAGCAGTGCCCATTCACCCCTCTCCTACGAGCAGTACTTC.

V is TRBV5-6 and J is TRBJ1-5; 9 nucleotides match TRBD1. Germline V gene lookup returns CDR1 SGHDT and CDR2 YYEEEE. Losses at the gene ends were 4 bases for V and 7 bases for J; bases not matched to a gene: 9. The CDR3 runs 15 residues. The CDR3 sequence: CASSAGTGSSQPQHF. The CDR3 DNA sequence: TGTGCCAGCAGCGCCGGGACAGGGTCAAGCCAGCCCCAGCATTTT.

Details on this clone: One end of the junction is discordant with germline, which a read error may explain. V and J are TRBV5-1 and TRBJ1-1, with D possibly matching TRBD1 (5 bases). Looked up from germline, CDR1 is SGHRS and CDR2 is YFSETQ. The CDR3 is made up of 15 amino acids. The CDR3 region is CASSLGPGGNAEAFF. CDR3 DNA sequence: TGCGCCAGCAGCTTGGGGCCCGGGGGGAACGCTGAAGCTTTCTTT.

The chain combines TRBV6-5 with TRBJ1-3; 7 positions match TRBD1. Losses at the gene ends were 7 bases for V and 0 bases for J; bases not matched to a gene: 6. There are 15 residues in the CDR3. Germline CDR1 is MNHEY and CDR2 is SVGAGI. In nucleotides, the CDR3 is TGTGCCAGCAAGGAGGACAGGTCCTCTGGAAACACCATATATTTT. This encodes CASKEDRSSGNTIYF.

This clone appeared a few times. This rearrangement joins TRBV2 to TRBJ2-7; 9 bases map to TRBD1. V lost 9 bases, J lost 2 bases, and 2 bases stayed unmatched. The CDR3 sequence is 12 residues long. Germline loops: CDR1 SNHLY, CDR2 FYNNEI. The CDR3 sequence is CASRTGAYEQYF. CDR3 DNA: TGTGCCAGTCGGACAGGGGCCTACGAGCAGTACTTC.

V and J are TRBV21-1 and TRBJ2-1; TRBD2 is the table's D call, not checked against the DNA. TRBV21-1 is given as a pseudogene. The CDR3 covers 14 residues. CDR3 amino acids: CASSTGDLYNEQFF. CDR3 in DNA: TGTGCCAGCAGTACGGGAGATCTCTACAATGAGCAGTTCTTC.

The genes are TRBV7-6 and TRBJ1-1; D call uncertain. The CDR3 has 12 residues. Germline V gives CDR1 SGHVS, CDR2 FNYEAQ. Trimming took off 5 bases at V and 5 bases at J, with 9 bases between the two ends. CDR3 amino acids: CASSKDLTEAFF. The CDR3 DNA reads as TGTGCCAGCAGCAAAGACTTGACTGAAGCTTTCTTT.

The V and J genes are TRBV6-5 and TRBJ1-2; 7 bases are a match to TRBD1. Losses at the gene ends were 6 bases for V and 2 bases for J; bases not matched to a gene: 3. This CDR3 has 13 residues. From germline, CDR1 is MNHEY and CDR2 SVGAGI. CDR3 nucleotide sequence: TGTGCCAGCAGCCAACAGGGGAACTATGGCTACACCTTC. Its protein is CASSQQGNYGYTF.

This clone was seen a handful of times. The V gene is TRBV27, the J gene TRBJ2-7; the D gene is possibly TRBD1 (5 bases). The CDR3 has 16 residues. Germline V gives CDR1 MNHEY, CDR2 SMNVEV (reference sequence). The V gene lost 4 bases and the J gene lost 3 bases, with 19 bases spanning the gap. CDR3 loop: CASSSPARVKVYEQYF. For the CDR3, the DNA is TGTGCCAGCAGTTCCCCCGCCAGGGTTAAGGTCTACGAGCAGTACTTC.

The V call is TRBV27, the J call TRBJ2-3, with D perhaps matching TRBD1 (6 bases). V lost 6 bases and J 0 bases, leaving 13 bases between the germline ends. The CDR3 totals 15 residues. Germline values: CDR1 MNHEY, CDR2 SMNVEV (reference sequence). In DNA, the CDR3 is TGTGCCAGCAGCCCACAGGGCCCTAGCACAGATACGCAGTATTTT. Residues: CASSPQGPSTDTQYF.

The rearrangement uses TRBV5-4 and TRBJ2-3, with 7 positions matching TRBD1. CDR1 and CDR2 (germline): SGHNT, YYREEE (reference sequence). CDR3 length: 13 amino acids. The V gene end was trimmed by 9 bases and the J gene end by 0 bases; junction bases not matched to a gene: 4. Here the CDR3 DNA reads TGTGCCACCAGACAGGGCAGCACAGATACGCAGTATTTT. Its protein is CATRQGSTDTQYF.

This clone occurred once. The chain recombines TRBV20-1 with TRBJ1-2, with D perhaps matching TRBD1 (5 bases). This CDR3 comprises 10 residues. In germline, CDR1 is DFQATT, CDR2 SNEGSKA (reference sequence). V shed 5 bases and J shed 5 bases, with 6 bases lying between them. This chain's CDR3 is CSAGAYGYTF. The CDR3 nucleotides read TGCAGTGCTGGGGCGTATGGCTACACCTTC.

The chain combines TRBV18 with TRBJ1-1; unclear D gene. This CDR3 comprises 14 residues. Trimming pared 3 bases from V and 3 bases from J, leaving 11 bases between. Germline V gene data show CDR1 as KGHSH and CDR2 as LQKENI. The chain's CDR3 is CASSPTPRYTEAFF. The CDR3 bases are TGTGCCAGCTCACCCACTCCCCGATACACTGAAGCTTTCTTT.

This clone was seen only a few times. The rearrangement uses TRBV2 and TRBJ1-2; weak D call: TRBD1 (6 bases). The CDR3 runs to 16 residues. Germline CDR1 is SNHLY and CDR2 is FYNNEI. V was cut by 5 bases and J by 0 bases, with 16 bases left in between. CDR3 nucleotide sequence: TGTGCCAGCAGTTACACTAAACAGGGAACTAACTATGGCTACACCTTC. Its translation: CASSYTKQGTNYGYTF. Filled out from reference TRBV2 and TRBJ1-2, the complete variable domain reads EPEVTQTPSHQVTQMGQEVILRCVPISNHLYFYWYRQILGQKVEFLVSFYNNEISEKSEIFDDQFSVERPDGSNFTLKIRSTKLEDSAMYFCASSYTKQGTNYGYTFGSGTRLTVV.

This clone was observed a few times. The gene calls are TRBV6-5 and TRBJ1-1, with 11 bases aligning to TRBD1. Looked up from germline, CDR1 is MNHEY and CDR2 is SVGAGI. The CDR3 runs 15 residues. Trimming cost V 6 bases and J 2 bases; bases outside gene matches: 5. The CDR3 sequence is CASRPGQGDNTEAFF. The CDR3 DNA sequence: TGTGCCAGCAGACCGGGACAGGGGGATAACACTGAAGCTTTCTTT.

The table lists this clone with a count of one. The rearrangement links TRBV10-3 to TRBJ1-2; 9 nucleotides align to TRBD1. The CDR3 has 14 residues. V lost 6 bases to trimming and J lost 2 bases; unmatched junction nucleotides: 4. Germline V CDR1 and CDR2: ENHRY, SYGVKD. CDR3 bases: TGTGCCATCAGGGACAGGGGTGACAACTATGGCTACACCTTC. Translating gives CAIRDRGDNYGYTF.

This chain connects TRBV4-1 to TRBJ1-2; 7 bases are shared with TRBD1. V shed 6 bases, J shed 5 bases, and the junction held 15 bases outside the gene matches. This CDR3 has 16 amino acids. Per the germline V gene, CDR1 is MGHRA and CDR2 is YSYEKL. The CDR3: CASRRNTGVEGYGYTF. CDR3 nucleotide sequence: TGCGCCAGCAGACGTAATACAGGGGTTGAGGGGTATGGCTACACCTTC.

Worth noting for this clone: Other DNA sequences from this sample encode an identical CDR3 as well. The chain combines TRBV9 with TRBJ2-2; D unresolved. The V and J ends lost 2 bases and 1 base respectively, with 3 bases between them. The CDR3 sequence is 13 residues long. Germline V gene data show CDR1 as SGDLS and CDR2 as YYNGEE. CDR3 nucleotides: TGTGCCAGCAGCGTGCGGAACACCGGGGAGCTGTTTTTT. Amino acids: CASSVRNTGELFF.

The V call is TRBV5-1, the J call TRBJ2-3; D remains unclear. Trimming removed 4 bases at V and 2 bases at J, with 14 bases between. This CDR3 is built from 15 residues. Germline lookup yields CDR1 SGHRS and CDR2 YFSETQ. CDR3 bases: TGCGCCAGCAGCGAGATAGACTGGTTCACAGATACGCAGTATTTT. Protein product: CASSEIDWFTDTQYF.